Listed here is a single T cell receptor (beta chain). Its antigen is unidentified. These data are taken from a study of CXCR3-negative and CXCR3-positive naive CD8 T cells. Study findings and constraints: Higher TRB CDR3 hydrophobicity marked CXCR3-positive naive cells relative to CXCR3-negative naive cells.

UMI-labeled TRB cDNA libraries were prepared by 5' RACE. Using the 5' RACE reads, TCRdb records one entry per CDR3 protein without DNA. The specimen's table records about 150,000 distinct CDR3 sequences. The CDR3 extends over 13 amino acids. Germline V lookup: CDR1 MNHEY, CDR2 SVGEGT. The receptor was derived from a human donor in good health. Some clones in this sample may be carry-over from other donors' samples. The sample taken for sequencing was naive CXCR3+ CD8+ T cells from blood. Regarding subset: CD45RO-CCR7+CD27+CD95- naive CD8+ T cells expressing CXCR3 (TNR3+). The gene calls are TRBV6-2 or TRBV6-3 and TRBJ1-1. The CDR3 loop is CASSYWKSTEAFF.